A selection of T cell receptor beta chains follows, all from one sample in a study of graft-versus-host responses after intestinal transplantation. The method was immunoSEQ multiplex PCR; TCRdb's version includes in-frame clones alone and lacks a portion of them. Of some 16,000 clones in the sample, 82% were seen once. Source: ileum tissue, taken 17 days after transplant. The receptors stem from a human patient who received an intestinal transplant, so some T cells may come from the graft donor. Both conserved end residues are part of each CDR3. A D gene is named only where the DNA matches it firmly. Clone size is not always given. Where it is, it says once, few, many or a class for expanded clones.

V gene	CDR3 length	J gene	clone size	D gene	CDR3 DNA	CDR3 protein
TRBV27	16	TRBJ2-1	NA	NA	TGTGCCAGCAGTTTATCGGGACGGATATCCTACAATGAGCAGTTCTTC	CASSLSGRISYNEQFF
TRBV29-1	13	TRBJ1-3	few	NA	TGCAGCGCCGGGGGGGTCAGTCGGAACACCATATATTTT	CSAGGVSRNTIYF
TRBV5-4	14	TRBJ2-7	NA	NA	TGTGCCAGCAGCCCTCAACAGGGTCCCTACGAGCAGTACTTC	CASSPQQGPYEQYF
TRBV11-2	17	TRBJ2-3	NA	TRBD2	TGTGCCAGCAGCCGCACATTTGGTGGGAGGGGCACAGATACGCAGTATTTT	CASSRTFGGRGTDTQYF
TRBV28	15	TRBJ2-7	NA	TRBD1	TGTGCCAGCACCCCGGGGACAGGGGAATTTTACGAGCAGTACTTC	CASTPGTGEFYEQYF
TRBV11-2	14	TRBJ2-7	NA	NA	TGTGCCAGCAGCGCCGCCGGGACTCACTACGAGCAGTACTTC	CASSAAGTHYEQYF
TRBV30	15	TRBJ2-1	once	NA	TGTGCCTGGGGGCCCTTGGCGGGGTACGACAATGAGCAGTTCTTC	CAWGPLAGYDNEQFF
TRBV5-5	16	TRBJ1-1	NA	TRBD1	TGTGCCAGCAGCTTGGCACGCGGGACAGGGGGGACTGAAGCTTTCTTT	CASSLARGTGGTEAFF
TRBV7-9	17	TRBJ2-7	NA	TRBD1	TGTGCCAGCAGCTTTTTCCCGGGACAGGGTTCTCGGTACGAGCAGTACTTC	CASSFFPGQGSRYEQYF
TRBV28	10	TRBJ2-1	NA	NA	TGTGCCAGCAGTCAAAATGAGCAGTTCTTC	CASSQNEQFF
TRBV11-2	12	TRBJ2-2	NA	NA	TGTGCCAGCTCCAGGAACACCGGGGAGCTGTTTTTT	CASSRNTGELFF
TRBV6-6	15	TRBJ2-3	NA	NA	TGTGCCAGCAGGAACATCCAGCGGAGCACAGATACGCAGTATTTT	CASRNIQRSTDTQYF
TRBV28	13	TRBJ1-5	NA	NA	TGTGCCAGCGAAGGGAGGGGGAATCAGCCCCAGCATTTT	CASEGRGNQPQHF
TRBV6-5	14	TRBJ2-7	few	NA	TGTGCCAGCAGTGTAGGGCAGGGGCTCTACGAGCAGTACTTC	CASSVGQGLYEQYF
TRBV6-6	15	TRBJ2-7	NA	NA	TGTGCCAGCAGTTACGACTGGACTGGCATATACGAGCAGTACTTC	CASSYDWTGIYEQYF
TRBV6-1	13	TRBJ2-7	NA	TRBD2	TGTGCCAGCAGTGAGCGGGGGGCCTACGAGCAGTACTTC	CASSERGAYEQYF
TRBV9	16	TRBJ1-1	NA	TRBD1	TGTGCCAGCAGCGTAGCTGCGGGACAGGGGTACACTGAAGCTTTCTTT	CASSVAAGQGYTEAFF
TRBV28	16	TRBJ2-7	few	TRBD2	TGTGCCAGCAGTGTCACGGGGGGGCTCCATGCCTACGAGCAGTACTTC	CASSVTGGLHAYEQYF
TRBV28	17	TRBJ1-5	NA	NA	TGTGCCAGCAGGGCGGGTGTGGGGCTCCCTTTCAATCAGCCCCAGCATTTT	CASRAGVGLPFNQPQHF